Detailed here is one T cell receptor beta chain. What it binds is unknown. The record originates from a study of identical twins. This CDR3 region has 12 residues. Trimming shortened V by 8 bases and J by 1 base, and 8 bases separated the two germline ends. Healthy Caucasians provided all donations. TCRdb reprocessed the 5' RACE reads via MiXCR and lists one record per CDR3 protein. The table has 400,000 to 500,000 distinct CDR3 sequences, around 15% seen once. Study observations and caveats: The conclusions drew on cross-sectional statistical analysis instead of tracking the same donors.

The sample was also reused in another study, on yellow fever vaccine responses in identical twins. From that report: The authors reported partly convergent, partly personalized vaccine responses in identical twins.

This sequence was found in a woman between 18 and 29 years old in good health. The rearrangement links TRBV12-3 or TRBV12-4 to TRBJ1-1; D not resolved. The sample taken for sequencing was CD4+ T cells sorted from blood. The chain's CDR3 is CASGKRNTEAFF. DNA of the CDR3: TGTGCCAGCGGGAAGCGGAACACTGAAGCTTTCTTT.